This T cell receptor beta chain was captured in a study of blood T cell repertoires in COVID-19. As for the study in general: In each case, the material was cDNA or gDNA derived from T cells, B-cell-depleted T cells, or PBMCs.

The CDR3 totals 14 residues. V trimming: 2 bases; J trimming: 2 bases; junction bases outside the gene matches: 4. CDR1 is GTSNPN and CDR2 is SVGIG in the germline V gene (reference sequence). Original methodology: Cell counts per sample came from amplifying reference gene primers. Using immunoSEQ multiplex PCR, the repertoire was profiled, and TCRdb retains in-frame clones only, with some absent. V and J calls and clone size are given by that table; D and trimming were obtained from the DNA. The profile shows some 130,000 clones, roughly 90% of them singletons. Seattle's cohort entered during active infection and was followed longitudinally.

The specimen sequenced was peripheral blood. The V call is TRBV30, the J call TRBJ2-7; 9 bases line up with TRBD1. The receptor was isolated from a man aged 55-75 years with COVID-19, enrolled during active disease. This chain's CDR3 is CAWSLQGAPYEQYF. The CDR3 nucleotides are TGTGCCTGGAGTTTACAGGGGGCCCCCTACGAGCAGTACTTC.